This TCR beta chain is from a study of long-term antiretroviral therapy in people with HIV. Study-wide results and caveats: There were no data on ART adherence, viral resistance or therapy changes, a gap that limits inferences about post-ART repertoire changes. Repertoires in HIV (unlike those of controls) had narrower CDR3 length ranges. Clones that expanded before ART (that is, prior to treatment) dominated the repertoire at all time points.

Version v3.0 of the immunoSEQ assay was performed at survey level. For each individual sample, sequencing targeted roughly 40,000-55,000 T-cell genomes. Libraries were prepared by immunoSEQ multiplex PCR; TCRdb keeps only in-frame clonotypes and omits some of them. The sample has some 20,000 clones; roughly 78% are singletons. A remark on this clone: The target antigen is unknown.

Losses at the gene ends were 5 bases for V and 4 bases for J; bases not matched to a gene: 9. Germline-derived CDR1 and CDR2 are SGHTA and FQGNSA. CDR3 length: 15 amino acids. Sample: unsorted PBMCs, taken at the start of antiretroviral therapy, before treatment. The sequence came from a middle-aged woman with HIV. The chain recombines TRBV7-2 with TRBJ2-7; 9 nucleotides align to TRBD2. The CDR3: CASSPRPSGKYEQYF. The CDR3 DNA reads as TGTGCCAGCAGCCCCCGGCCTAGCGGGAAATACGAGCAGTACTTC.